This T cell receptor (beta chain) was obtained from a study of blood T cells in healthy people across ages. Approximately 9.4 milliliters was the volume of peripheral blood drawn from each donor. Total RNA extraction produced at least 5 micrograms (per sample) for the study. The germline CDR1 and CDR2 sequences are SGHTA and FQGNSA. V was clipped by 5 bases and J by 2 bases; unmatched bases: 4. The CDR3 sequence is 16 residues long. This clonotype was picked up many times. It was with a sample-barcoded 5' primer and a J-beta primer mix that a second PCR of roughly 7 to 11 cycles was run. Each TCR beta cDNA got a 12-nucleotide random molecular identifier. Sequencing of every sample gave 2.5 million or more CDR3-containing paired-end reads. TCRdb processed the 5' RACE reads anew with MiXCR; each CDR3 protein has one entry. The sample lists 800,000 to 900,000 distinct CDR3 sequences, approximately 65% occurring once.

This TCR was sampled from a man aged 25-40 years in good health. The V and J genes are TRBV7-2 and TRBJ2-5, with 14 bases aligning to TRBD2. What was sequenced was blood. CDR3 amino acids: CASSPRLAGGQETQYF. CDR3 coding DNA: TGTGCCAGCAGCCCCAGACTAGCGGGGGGGCAAGAGACCCAGTACTTC.